This TCR beta chain is from a study of OX40 agonist ivuxolimab in advanced cancers. Study-wide points: Expanded peripheral T-cell antigen specificity went undetermined.

In regard to this clone: Its antigen is undetermined.

Germline CDR1 and CDR2: MRHNA and SNTAGT. V was clipped by 2 bases and J by 9 bases; unmatched bases: 7. The CDR3 is 14 amino acids. Using immunoSEQ multiplex PCR, the repertoire was profiled, and TCRdb retains in-frame clones only, with some absent. The sample holds about 21,000 clones, approximately 90% seen once. The input for sequencing was CD4+ or CD8+ T cells sorted from blood, taken in a trial of the OX40 agonist ivuxolimab. This TCR derives from an adult with an advanced solid tumor such as melanoma, head and neck, liver or kidney cancer. J is TRBJ2-1 and V is TRBV6-4; TRBD2 aligns across 7 bases. The CDR3 DNA sequence: TGTGCCAGCAGTGACGGCCAGACTAGCAGTGAGCAGTTCTTC. Amino acids: CASSDGQTSSEQFF.